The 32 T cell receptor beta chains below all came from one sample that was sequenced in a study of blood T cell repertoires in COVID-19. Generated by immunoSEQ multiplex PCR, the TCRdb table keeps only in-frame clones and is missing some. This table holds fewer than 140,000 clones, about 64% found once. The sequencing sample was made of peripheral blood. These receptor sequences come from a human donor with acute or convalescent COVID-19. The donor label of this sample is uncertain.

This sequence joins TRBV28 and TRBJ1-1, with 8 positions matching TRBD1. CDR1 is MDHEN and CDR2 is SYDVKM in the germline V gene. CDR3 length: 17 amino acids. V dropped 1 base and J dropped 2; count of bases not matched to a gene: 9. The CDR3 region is CASSLSGSGGPNTEAFF. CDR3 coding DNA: TGTGCCAGCAGTTTATCGGGGTCAGGGGGCCCTAACACTGAAGCTTTCTTT.

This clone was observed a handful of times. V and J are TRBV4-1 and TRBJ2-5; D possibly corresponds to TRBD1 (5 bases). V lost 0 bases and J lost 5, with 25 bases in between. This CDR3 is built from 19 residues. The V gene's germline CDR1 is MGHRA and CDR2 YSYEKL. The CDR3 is CASSQERQGLRPIGETQYF. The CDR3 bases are TGCGCCAGCAGCCAAGAAAGGCAGGGCTTAAGGCCCATTGGTGAGACCCAGTACTTC.

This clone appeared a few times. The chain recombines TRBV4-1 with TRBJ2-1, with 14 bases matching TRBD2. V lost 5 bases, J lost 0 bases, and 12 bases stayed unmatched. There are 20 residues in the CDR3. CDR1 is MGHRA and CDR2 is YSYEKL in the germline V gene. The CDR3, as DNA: TGCGCCAGCAGCACCCGAGGGACTAGCGGGGGCCAGAGCTCCTACAATGAGCAGTTCTTC. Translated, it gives CASSTRGTSGGQSSYNEQFF.

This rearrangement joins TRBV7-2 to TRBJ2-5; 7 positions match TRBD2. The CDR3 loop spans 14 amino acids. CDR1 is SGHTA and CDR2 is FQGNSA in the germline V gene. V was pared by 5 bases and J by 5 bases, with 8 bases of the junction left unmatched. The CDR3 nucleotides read TGTGCCAGCAGCCTTCGACTAGCCCGGGAGACCCAGTACTTC. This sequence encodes CASSLRLARETQYF.

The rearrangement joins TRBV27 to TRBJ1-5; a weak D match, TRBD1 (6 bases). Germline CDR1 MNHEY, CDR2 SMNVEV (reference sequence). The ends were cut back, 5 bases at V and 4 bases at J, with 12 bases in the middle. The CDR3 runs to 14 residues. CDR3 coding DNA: TGTGCCAGCAGTCCCTTCACAGGGAATCAGCCCCAGCATTTT. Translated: CASSPFTGNQPQHF.

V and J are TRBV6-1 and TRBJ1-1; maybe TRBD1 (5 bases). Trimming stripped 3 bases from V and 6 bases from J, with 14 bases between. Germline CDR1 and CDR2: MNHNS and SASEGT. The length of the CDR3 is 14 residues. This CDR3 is CASSDAGIIAEAFF. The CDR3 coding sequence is TGTGCCAGCAGTGACGCAGGGATAATCGCTGAAGCTTTCTTT.

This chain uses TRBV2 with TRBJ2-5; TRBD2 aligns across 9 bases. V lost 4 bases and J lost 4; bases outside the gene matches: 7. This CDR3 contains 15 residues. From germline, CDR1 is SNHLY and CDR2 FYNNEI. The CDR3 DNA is TGTGCCAGCAGTGTTAGCGGGGGATCGGCAGAGACCCAGTACTTC. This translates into CASSVSGGSAETQYF.

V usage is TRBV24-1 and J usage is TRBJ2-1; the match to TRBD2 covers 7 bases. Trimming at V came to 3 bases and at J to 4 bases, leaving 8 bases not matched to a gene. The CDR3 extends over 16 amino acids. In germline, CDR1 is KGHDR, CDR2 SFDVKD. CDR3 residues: CATSDTSSGSYNEQFF. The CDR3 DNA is TGTGCCACCAGTGATACGAGTAGCGGGTCATACAATGAGCAGTTCTTC.

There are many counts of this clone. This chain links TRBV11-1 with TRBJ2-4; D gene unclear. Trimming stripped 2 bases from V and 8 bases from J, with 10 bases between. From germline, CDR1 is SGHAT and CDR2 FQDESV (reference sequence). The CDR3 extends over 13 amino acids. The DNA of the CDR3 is TGTGCCAGCAGCTTACCCCCATCGGACATTCAGTACTTC. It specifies CASSLPPSDIQYF. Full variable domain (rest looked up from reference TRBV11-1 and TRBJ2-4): EAEVAQSPRYKITEKSQAVAFWCDPISGHATLYWYRQILGQGPELLVQFQDESVVDDSQLPKDRFSAERLKGVDSTLKIQPAELGDSAMYLCASSLPPSDIQYFGAGTRLSVL.

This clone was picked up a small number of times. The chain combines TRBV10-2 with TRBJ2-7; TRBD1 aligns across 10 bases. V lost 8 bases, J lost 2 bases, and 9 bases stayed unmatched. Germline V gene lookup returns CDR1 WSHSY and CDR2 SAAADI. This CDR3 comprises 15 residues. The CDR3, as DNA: TGCGCCAGCTCACCCCGGGACAGGGGAACCTACGAGCAGTACGTC. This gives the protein CASSPRDRGTYEQYV.

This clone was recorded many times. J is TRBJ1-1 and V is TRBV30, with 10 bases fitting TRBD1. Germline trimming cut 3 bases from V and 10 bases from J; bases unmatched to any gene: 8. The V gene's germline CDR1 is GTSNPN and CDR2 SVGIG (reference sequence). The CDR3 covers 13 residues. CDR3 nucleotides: TGTGCCTGGAGCGCGACAGGGGGCTCGGCAGCTTTCTTT. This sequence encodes CAWSATGGSAAFF. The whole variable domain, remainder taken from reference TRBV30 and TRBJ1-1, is SQTIHQWPATLVQPVGSPLSLECTVEGTSNPNLYWYRQAAGRGLQLLFYSVGIGQISSEVPQNLSASRPQDRQFILSSKKLLLSDSGFYLCAWSATGGSAAFFGQGTRLTVV.

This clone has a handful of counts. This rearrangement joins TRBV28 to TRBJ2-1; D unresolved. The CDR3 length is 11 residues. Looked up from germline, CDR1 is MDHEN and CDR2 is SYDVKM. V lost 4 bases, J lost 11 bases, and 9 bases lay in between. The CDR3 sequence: CASSSQQKQFF. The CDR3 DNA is TGTGCCAGCAGTTCACAACAGAAGCAGTTCTTC.

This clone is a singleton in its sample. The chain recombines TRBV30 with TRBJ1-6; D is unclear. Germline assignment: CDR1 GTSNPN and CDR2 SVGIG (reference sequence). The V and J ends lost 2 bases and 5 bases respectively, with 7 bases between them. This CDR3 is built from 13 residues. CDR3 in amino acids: CAWSRVDNSPLHF. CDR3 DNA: TGTGCCTGGAGTCGAGTCGATAATTCACCCCTCCACTTT.

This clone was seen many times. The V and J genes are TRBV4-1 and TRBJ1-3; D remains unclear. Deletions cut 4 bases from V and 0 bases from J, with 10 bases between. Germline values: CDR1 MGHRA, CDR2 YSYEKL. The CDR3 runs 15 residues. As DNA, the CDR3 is TGCGCCAGCAGCCCTTTACCCGGCTCTGGAAACACCATATATTTT. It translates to CASSPLPGSGNTIYF.

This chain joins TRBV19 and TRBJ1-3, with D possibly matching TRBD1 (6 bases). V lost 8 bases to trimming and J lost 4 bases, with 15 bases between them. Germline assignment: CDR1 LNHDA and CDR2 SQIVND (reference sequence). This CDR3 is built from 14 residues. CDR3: CASGAGTTGNTIYF. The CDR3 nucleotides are TGTGCCAGTGGGGCCGGGACAACGGGAAACACCATATATTTT.

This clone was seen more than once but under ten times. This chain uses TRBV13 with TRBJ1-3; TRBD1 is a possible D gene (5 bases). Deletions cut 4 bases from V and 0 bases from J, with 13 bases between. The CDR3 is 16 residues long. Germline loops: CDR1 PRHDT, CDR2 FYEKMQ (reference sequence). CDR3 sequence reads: CASSSRQGFSGNTIYF. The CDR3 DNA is TGTGCCAGCAGCTCACGGCAGGGTTTCTCTGGAAACACCATATATTTT.

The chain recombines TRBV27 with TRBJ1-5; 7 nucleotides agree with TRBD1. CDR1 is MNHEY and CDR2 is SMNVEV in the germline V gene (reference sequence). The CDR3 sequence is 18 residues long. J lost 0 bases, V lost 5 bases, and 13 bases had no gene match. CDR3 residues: CASSPSYRQGYSNQPQHF. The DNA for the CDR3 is TGTGCCAGCAGTCCATCCTATCGACAGGGCTATAGCAATCAGCCCCAGCATTTT.

The CDR3 loop reads CASRLPGGGLEKLFF. CDR3 sequence (DNA): TGTGCCAGCAGACTACCAGGGGGTGGATTGGAAAAACTGTTTTTT. This chain connects TRBV28 to TRBJ1-4; 7 nucleotides align to TRBD1. With 6 bases clipped from V and 8 bases from J, the junction kept 12 bases outside the gene matches. Germline values: CDR1 MDHEN, CDR2 SYDVKM. This CDR3 comprises 15 residues.

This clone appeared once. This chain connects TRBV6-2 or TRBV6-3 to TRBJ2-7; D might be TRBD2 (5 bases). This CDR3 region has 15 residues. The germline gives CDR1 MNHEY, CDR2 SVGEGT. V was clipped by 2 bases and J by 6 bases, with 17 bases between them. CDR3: CASSYPVAGIGEQYV. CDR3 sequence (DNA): TGTGCCAGCAGTTACCCCGTGGCCGGGATCGGCGAGCAGTACGTC.

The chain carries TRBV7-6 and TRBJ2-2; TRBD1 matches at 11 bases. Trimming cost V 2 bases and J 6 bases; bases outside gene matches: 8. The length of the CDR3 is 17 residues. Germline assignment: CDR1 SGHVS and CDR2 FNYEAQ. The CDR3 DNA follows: TGTGCCAGCAGCTTATTTTCGGGACAGGGGGTCTCCGGGGAGCTGTTTTTT. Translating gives CASSLFSGQGVSGELFF.

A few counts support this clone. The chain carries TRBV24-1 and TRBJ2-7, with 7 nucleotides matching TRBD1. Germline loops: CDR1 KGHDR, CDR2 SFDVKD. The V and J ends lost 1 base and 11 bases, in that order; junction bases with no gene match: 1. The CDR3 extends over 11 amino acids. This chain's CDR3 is CATSDLQGKYF. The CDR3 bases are TGTGCCACCAGTGATTTACAGGGGAAGTACTTC.

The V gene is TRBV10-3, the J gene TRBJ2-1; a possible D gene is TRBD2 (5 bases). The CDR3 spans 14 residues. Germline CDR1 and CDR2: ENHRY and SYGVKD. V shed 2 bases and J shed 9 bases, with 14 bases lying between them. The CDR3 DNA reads TGTGCCATCAGTGAGAGAGGGAACGAAAGTGAGCAGTTCTTC. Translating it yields CAISERGNESEQFF.

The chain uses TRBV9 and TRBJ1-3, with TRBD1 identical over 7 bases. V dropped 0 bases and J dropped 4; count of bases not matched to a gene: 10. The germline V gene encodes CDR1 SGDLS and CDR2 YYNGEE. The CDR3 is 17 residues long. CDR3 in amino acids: CASSVAGLGTEGNTIYF. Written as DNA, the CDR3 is TGTGCCAGCAGCGTAGCTGGACTTGGGACAGAAGGAAACACCATATATTTT. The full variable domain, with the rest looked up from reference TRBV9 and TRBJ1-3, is DSGVTQTPKHLITATGQRVTLRCSPRSGDLSVYWYQQSLDQGLQFLIQYYNGEERAKGNILERFSAQQFPDLHSELNLSSLELGDSALYFCASSVAGLGTEGNTIYFGEGSWLTVV.

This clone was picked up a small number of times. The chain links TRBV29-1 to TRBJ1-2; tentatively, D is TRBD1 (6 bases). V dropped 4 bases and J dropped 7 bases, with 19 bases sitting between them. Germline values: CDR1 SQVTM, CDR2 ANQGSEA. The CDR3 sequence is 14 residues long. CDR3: CSVAGRGGAGGYTF. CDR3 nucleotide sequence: TGCAGCGTTGCTGGAAGAGGGGGGGCAGGTGGCTACACCTTC. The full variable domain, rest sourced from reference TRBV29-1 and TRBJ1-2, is SAVISQKPSRDICQRGTSLTIQCQVDSQVTMMFWYRQQPGQSLTLIATANQGSEATYESGFVIDKFPISRPNLTFSTLTVSNMSPEDSSIYLCSVAGRGGAGGYTFGSGTRLTVV.

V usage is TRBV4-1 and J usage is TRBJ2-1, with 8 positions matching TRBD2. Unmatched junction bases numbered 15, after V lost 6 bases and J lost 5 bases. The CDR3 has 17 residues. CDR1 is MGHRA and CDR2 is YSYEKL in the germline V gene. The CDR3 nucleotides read TGCGCCAGCAGGACAGGCACCCTGGGACTAGGGGACAATGAGCAGTTCTTC. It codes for CASRTGTLGLGDNEQFF.

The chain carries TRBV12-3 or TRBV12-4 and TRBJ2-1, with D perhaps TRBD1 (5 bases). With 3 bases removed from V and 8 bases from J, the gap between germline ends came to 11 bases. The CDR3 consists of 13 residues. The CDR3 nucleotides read TGTGCCAGCAGTTTCGGGCAGGGCTATGAGCAGTTCTTC. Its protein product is CASSFGQGYEQFF.

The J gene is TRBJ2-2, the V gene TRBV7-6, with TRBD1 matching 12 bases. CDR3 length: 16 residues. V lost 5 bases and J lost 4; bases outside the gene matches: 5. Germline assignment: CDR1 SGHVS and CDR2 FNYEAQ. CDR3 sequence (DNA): TGTGCCAGCAGCAAGGGACAGGGGGCGTTCACCGGGGAGCTGTTTTTT. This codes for CASSKGQGAFTGELFF.

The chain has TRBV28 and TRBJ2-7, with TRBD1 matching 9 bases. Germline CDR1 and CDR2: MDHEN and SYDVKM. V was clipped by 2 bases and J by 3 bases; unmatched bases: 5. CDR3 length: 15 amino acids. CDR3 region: CASSLGTTGGYEQYV. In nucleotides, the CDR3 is TGTGCCAGCAGTTTAGGGACGACAGGGGGCTACGAGCAGTACGTC.

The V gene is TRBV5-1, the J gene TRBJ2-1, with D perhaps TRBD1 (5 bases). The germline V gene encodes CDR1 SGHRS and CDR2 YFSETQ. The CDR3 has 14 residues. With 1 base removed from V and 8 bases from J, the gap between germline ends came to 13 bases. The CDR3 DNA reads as TGCGCCAGCAGCTTGCTGGCAGGGTTGGATGAGCAGTTCTTC. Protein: CASSLLAGLDEQFF.

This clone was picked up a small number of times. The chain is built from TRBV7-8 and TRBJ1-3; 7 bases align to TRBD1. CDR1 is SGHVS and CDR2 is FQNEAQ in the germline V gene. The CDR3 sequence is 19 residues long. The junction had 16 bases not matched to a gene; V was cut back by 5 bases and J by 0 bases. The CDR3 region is CASSPSRQGYRASGNTIYF. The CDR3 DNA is TGTGCCAGCAGCCCGAGTCGACAGGGATATCGGGCCTCTGGAAACACCATATATTTT.

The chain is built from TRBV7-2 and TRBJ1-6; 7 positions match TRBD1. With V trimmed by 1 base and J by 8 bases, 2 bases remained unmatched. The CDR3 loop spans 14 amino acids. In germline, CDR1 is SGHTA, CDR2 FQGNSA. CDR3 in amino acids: CASSLGTGYSPLHF. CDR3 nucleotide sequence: TGTGCCAGCAGCTTAGGGACAGGTTATTCACCCCTCCACTTT. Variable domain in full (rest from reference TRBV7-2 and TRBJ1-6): GAGVSQSPSNKVTEKGKDVELRCDPISGHTALYWYRQSLGQGLEFLIYFQGNSAPDKSGLPSDRFSAERTGGSVSTLTIQRTQQEDSAVYLCASSLGTGYSPLHFGNGTRLTVT.

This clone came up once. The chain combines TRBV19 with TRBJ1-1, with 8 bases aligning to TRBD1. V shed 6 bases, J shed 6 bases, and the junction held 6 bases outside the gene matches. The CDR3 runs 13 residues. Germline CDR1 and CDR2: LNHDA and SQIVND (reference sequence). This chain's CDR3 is CASSPDRGPEAFF. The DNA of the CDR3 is TGTGCCAGTAGCCCTGACAGGGGACCTGAAGCTTTCTTT.